This T cell receptor (beta chain) was found in a study of OX40 agonist ivuxolimab in advanced cancers. Overall study context: Ivuxolimab was administered intravenously to patients at 0.01 to 10 mg/kg every 2 weeks. Study-level findings and limits: With doses of 0.1 to 3.0 mg/kg, CD4+ and CD8+ blood T cells had undergone clonal expansion by week 6. Partial responders at 0.1-3.0 mg/kg had among the lowest clonal expansion. Some patients who did not respond also had low normalized T-cell clonal expansion.

The V and J ends lost 3 bases and 0 bases respectively, with 12 bases between them. The CDR3 contains 15 residues. The germline V gene encodes CDR1 MNHGY and CDR2 SVAAGI. Sequencing was performed with immunoSEQ multiplex PCR; in TCRdb, only in-frame clones are kept and a portion is missing. The table shows approximately 20,000 clones, with about 86% occurring only once. Worth noting for this clone: Its antigen is not identified.

This sequence originates from an adult with an advanced solid tumor such as melanoma, head and neck, liver or kidney cancer. This sample comprised CD4+ or CD8+ T cells sorted from blood, obtained in a trial of the OX40 agonist ivuxolimab. The chain is built from TRBV6-9 and TRBJ2-7; unclear D gene. The CDR3 loop reads CASSYSVGNSYEQYF. The CDR3 DNA sequence: TGTGCCAGCAGTTACTCCGTGGGAAACTCCTACGAGCAGTACTTC.